This T cell receptor (beta chain) was identified in a study of CD4 T cells in relation to SARS-CoV-2 and coronaviruses (dated by TCRdb to the early 2020s). Background for the entire study: The ViraFEST assay cultured PBMCs with antigen for under 11 days, then sequenced TCR beta CDR3s to find antigen-specific clonal expansions. An HIV-1 Nef peptide pool or a culture without peptide was used as the negative reference condition. Patient-derived lymphoblastoid cell lines were used to map the HLA restriction of shared crossreactive spike epitopes. The study assessed, at the TCR clonotype level, memory CD4+ T cell crossreactivity between SARS-CoV-2 and common cold coronavirus spike proteins. The Adaptive Biotechnologies TCR-sequencing kit was used for samples from three pre-COVID donors and for the naive versus memory experiments, whereas the other data were Illumina-based. A different, Illumina-based TCR-beta assay was used to sequence expansion assays from other donors in the study. On the study overall, not on this receptor specifically: Small numbers of patients and of tested TCRs limited the study. In about 60% of donors, memory CD4+ clonotypes turned up that crossrecognized SARS-CoV-2 and at least one common cold coronavirus spike. Because no donor provided both pre-pandemic and post-infection samples, tracing the source of pre-existing responses was limited. Significantly weaker SARS-CoV-2-driven expansion was shown by crossreactive clones than by monoreactive clones, consistent with antigenic imprinting. Crossreactivity analysis was centred on spike protein, so crossreactivity against other viral proteins was not assessed.

Reading from cysteine to phenylalanine, the CDR3 counts 15 amino acids. Only the CDR3 portion is preserved as DNA: 45 bases, with reading frame beginning at the first base. V and J are trimmed by 2 bases and 2 bases, and the gene matches miss 3 bases of the junction. As encoded in the germline V gene, CDR1 is SGHTA while CDR2 is FQGNSA. CD4+ T cells from unexposed donors were collected before the COVID-19 pandemic (2011-2018). The EasySep CD4+ T cell isolation kit was used to isolate CD4+ T cells once the cultures had run for roughly 11 days. As cell numbers permitted, CD4+ T cells from unexposed donors were tested for reactivity to SARS-CoV-2 S and N and to four common cold coronavirus spike pools. Each well held 2 million to 2.5 million PBMCs cultured in IMDM containing around 5% human AB serum and roughly 10 IU/ml IL-2. Half of the culture medium was replaced with fresh IL-2-containing medium on days 3 and 7. In general, every peptide culture condition was set up in three replicate wells. The leukapheresis product for the unexposed donors was obtained through commercial purchase. Ficoll-Paque PLUS gradient centrifugation was used to isolate PBMCs from leukapheresis product or whole blood. PBMCs were either used fresh in the expansion assay or cryopreserved at -140 degrees C. The QIAamp Micro DNA Kit was used to extract genomic DNA from the CD4+ T cells.

The protocol used for the library was the immunoSEQ multiplex PCR assay. The paper's data handling went like this. Preprocessing removed nonproductive sequences and CDR3s not starting with C, not ending with F or W, or shorter than 7 amino acids. Antigen-specific clonotypes were called with the MANAFEST web app on the basis of expansion relative to the reference and to other culture wells. A clone was considered positive if significant expansion relative to the reference culture was observed in 2 of 3 replicate wells at an FDR below 0.05. For a clone to be considered positive, significant expansion relative to all other tandem wells and an odds ratio above 5 were also required. CDR3 homology was quantified as pairwise Levenshtein distance, calculated with the stringdist R package after three terminal residues were trimmed from each end. TCRdb holds this immuneACCESS table with in-frame rearrangements only. Some clones are missing; in checked studies, unresolved V genes explain under half, and the rest has no known cause. V, J and clone size are those of that table, while D and trimming were read from the DNA. The sample table records about 19,000 clones; around four fifths of these occur just once. Jointly, the top ten make up 20% to 30% of the sample.

A note on this clone: No antigen is known for it. Nothing much larger sits one base from this clone, and base qualities are not available.

Recombination linked TRBV7-2 to TRBJ2-7; TRBD2 matches 10 bases in the middle. This receptor was taken from a human donor in good health. The sequenced sample was CD4+ T cells from PBMCs, cultured in vitro. The DNA sequence follows: TGTGCCAGCAGCTTAAGAGCGGGGGGGACCTACGAGCAGTACTTC. Its amino acids are CASSLRAGGTYEQYF. The CDR3, completed at both ends by the reference TRBV7-2 and TRBJ2-7 genes, gives the full variable domain GAGVSQSPSNKVTEKGKDVELRCDPISGHTALYWYRQSLGQGLEFLIYFQGNSAPDKSGLPSDRFSAERTGGSVSTLTIQRTQQEDSAVYLCASSLRAGGTYEQYFGPGTRLTVT.